This T cell receptor beta chain derives from a study of lymphopenia after photon versus proton radiotherapy. Overall study results and limits: Oligoclonal CD8+ Temra expansion after nadir drove photon patients' diversity drop. Proton therapy kept repertoires fairly stable, unlike photons, which gained effector/memory cells.

Germline assignment: CDR1 LNHNV and CDR2 YYDKDF (reference sequence). CDR3 length: 14 amino acids. Trimming shortened V by 0 bases and J by 7 bases, and 13 bases separated the two germline ends. Worth noting for this clone: Its antigen remains unidentified.

Data came from immunoSEQ multiplex PCR; TCRdb stores just in-frame clones and leaves some out. The sample records about 62,000 clones, 87% being singletons. This TCR was recovered from an elderly man with esophageal cancer. This chain links TRBV15 with TRBJ2-7, with D possibly TRBD2 on 5 matching bases. The starting material was peripheral blood, obtained from a patient treated with proton-based radiotherapy. The DNA for the CDR3 is TGTGCCACCAGCAGAGATCGGTTTCGAGGGGAGCAGTACTTC. It codes for CATSRDRFRGEQYF.